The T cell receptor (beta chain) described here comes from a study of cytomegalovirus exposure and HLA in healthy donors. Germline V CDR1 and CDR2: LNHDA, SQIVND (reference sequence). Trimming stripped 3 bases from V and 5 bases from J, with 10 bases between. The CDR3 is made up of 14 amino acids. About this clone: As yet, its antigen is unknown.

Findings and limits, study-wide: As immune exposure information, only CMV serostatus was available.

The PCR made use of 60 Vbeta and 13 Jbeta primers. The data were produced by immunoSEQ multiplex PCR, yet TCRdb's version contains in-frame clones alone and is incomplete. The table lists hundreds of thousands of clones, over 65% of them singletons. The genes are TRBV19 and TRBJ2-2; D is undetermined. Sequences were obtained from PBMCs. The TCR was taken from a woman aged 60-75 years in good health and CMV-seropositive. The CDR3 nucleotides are TGTGCCAGTAGTATGGTGTCAGGAACCGGGGAGCTGTTTTTT. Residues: CASSMVSGTGELFF.